This T cell receptor (beta chain) emerged from a study of control samples from healthy donors and cancer patients. The CDR3 is made up of 12 amino acids. V was cut by 4 bases and J by 5 bases, with 9 bases left in between. From germline, CDR1 is SGHDN and CDR2 FVKESK. Libraries were prepared by immunoSEQ multiplex PCR; TCRdb keeps only in-frame clonotypes and omits some of them. In the table there are 170,000 or so clones, over 80% of which are singletons. The TCR was taken from a young man in good health. Input material: blood. The chain couples TRBV14 to TRBJ2-7; the D is unclear. The CDR3 DNA reads TGTGCCAGCAGCCTTCCTCGTGACGAGCAGTACTTC. It specifies CASSLPRDEQYF.